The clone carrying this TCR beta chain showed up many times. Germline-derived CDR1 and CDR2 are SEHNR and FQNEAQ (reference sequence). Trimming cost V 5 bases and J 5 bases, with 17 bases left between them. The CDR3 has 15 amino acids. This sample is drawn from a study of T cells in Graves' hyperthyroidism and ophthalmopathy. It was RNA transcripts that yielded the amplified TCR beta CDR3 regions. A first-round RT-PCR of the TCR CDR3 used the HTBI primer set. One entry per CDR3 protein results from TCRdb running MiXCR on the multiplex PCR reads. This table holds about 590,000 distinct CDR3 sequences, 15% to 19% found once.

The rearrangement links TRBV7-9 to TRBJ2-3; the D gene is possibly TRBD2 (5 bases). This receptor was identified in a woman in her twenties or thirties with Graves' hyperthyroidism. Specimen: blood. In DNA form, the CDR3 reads TGTGCCAGCAGCCAAATACGGGCGAGGGTAGATACGCAGTATTTT. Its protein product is CASSQIRARVDTQYF.